Sample share makes the clone carrying this T cell receptor (beta chain) medium-sized. The antigen is undetermined. Every cDNA TCR molecule received its own unique molecular identifier. TCRdb used MiXCR to reprocess the 5' RACE reads, holding one entry per CDR3 protein. This table has 8,300 or so distinct CDR3 sequences, approximately 8.3% appearing once. Time point in this sample: sample taken at primary tumor resection. This entry is derived from a study of spatial heterogeneity in lung cancer. Study results and caveats: In tumors, expanded intratumoral alpha and beta TCR counts tracked mutation counts. Sequencing reached an estimated coverage of tumor T cells that was only roughly 7% for alpha chains and approximately 13% for beta chains.

Here the sequenced sample was lung tumor tissue, taken at surgery. The clonotype originates from a male donor with early-stage non-small cell lung cancer.

The CDR3 coding sequence is TGCGCCAGCAGGCCCTCCCGGGCAGATACGCAGTATTTT. Its protein is CASRPSRADTQYF. This chain connects TRBV5-1 to TRBJ2-3; D remains unclear. The ends were cut back, 5 bases at V and 4 bases at J, with 11 bases in the middle. The CDR3 contains 13 residues. Germline values: CDR1 SGHRS, CDR2 YFSETQ. Based on the CDR3 plus reference TRBV5-1 and TRBJ2-3, the full variable domain is KAGVTQTPRYLIKTRGQQVTLSCSPISGHRSVSWYQQTPGQGLQFLFEYFSETQRNKGNFPGRFSGRQFSNSRSEMNVSTLELGDSALYLCASRPSRADTQYFGPGTRLTVL.